This record concerns one T cell receptor beta chain sequence. Its matching antigen is unknown. Other DNA variants within this sample encode the same CDR3. The germline V gene encodes CDR1 SGHTA and CDR2 FQGNSA. CDR3 size: 11 residues. Trimming left V 5 bases short and J 3 bases short, with 5 bases between. Every contributor of samples was a Caucasian grown-up residing in Nashville, Tennessee. The data were produced by immunoSEQ multiplex PCR, yet TCRdb's version contains in-frame clones alone and is incomplete. This sample has some 2 million clones, with roughly 96% found just once. The data stem from a study of shared clonotypes between healthy human individuals. The study's findings and limits: The authors sampled blood alone, and tissue repertoires likely differ. Naive subsets generally exceeded memory subsets in estimated richness.

The origin of this receptor is a man aged 18 to 29 in good health. Sequencing was done on a sample of naive CD4+ T cells sorted from blood. Described subset: CD45RA+ positively selected. The chain recombines TRBV7-2 with TRBJ2-7; D gene ambiguous. CDR3 DNA sequence: TGTGCCAGCAGCAACAGCTACGAGCAGTACTTC. It encodes CASSNSYEQYF.